This entry features one T cell receptor (beta chain) sequence. Produced via immunoSEQ multiplex PCR; TCRdb's table is partial and in-frame only. Seen here are some 130,000 clones, 90% observed once, and the top ten hold 2% to 2.5%. V lost 5 bases, J lost 3 bases, and 4 bases stayed unmatched. Looked up from germline, CDR1 is LNHDA and CDR2 is SQIVND (reference sequence). The CDR3 totals 14 residues. This sample is drawn from a study of control samples from healthy donors and cancer patients. This sequence originates from a young man in good health. The chain joins TRBV19 to TRBJ2-1, with 7 bases aligning to TRBD1. The material sequenced was blood. This chain's CDR3 is CASSPGTDYNEQFF. The DNA of the CDR3 is TGTGCCAGTAGTCCAGGGACAGACTACAATGAGCAGTTCTTC.